A single sample is the source of the 4 T cell receptor beta chains below, sequenced in a study of blood T cell repertoires in COVID-19. Measured with immunoSEQ multiplex PCR; TCRdb has only the in-frame clones, and not every one. Here the sample spans about 200,000 clones, 82% being singletons. The source material was peripheral blood. These receptors all come from a woman between 35 and 50 years old with acute or convalescent COVID-19.

The chain carries TRBV10-2 and TRBJ1-6; 8 bases match TRBD1. Germline V gives CDR1 WSHSY, CDR2 SAAADI. Unmatched junction bases numbered 6, after V lost 10 bases and J lost 7 bases. The CDR3 consists of 13 residues. The CDR3 loop reads CATRQGANSPLHF. As DNA, the CDR3 is TGCGCCACCAGGCAGGGGGCGAATTCACCCCTCCACTTT.

The genes are TRBV29-1 and TRBJ1-4; the match to TRBD1 covers 8 bases. V was pared by 2 bases and J by 6 bases, with 2 bases of the junction left unmatched. CDR3 length: 13 amino acids. Germline V gives CDR1 SQVTM, CDR2 ANQGSEA. CDR3 residues: CSVEQGADEKLFF. The CDR3, as DNA: TGCAGCGTTGAACAGGGGGCGGATGAAAAACTGTTTTTT.

CDR3 protein: CASSRYTQTGGELFF. CDR3 DNA sequence: TGCGCCAGCAGCCGATATACACAAACAGGGGGAGAACTGTTTTTT. The gene calls are TRBV5-1 and TRBJ1-4, with TRBD1 identical over 8 bases. CDR3 length: 15 residues. V shed 4 bases and J 12 bases; nucleotides not matched to a gene: 14. Germline V gene data show CDR1 as SGHRS and CDR2 as YFSETQ.

This clone was seen a few times. The rearrangement links TRBV6-6 to TRBJ1-1, with TRBD1 as a possible D gene (6 bases). The ends were cut back, 7 bases at V and 10 bases at J, with 16 bases in the middle. The CDR3 sequence is 12 residues long. From germline, CDR1 is MNHNY and CDR2 SVGAGI (reference sequence). The CDR3 here is CASTDDRSGAFF. CDR3 sequence (DNA): TGTGCCAGCACCGACGACAGGAGCGGAGCTTTCTTT.